Below are 24 T cell receptor beta chains sequenced from a single sample in a study of blood T cell repertoires in COVID-19. The repertoire was sequenced with immunoSEQ multiplex PCR; TCRdb's copy has only in-frame clones and lacks some. This table has approximately 200,000 clones, 80% to 85% appearing once. Sequenced sample: peripheral blood. All receptors come from a woman of 80 years or more with COVID-19, enrolled during active disease.

The rearrangement links TRBV19 to TRBJ2-7, with 7 bases matching TRBD1. The germline gives CDR1 LNHDA, CDR2 SQIVND (reference sequence). The V and J ends lost 5 bases and 3 bases, in that order; junction bases with no gene match: 7. CDR3 size: 14 residues. In nucleotides, the CDR3 is TGTGCCAGTAGTCCGGCGACAGGGCGCTACGAGCAGTACTTC. Its protein is CASSPATGRYEQYF.

This rearrangement joins TRBV6-5 to TRBJ2-1; D gene uncertain. Germline V gene data show CDR1 as MNHEY and CDR2 as SVGAGI. V was clipped by 2 bases and J by 0 bases, with 11 bases between them. The CDR3 consists of 16 residues. The CDR3 spells CASSYTPVSSYNEQFF. Here the CDR3 DNA reads TGTGCCAGCAGTTACACGCCCGTCAGCTCCTACAATGAGCAGTTCTTC.

This rearrangement joins TRBV5-6 to TRBJ2-7, with TRBD1 identical over 7 bases. The germline V gene has CDR1 SGHDT and CDR2 YYEEEE. The junction had 5 bases not matched to a gene; V was cut back by 2 bases and J by 0 bases. There are 15 residues in the CDR3. The CDR3 DNA reads TGTGCCAGCAGCTTCGCCCGGGACAGCTCCTACGAGCAGTACTTC. Encoded protein: CASSFARDSSYEQYF.

This chain links TRBV19 with TRBJ2-2; D gene unclear. CDR3 size: 12 residues. V was trimmed by 5 bases and J by 3 bases, leaving 4 bases between them. Germline V gene data show CDR1 as LNHDA and CDR2 as SQIVND (reference sequence). The CDR3 DNA is TGTGCCAGTAGTTCTTACACCGGGGAGCTGTTTTTT. It codes for CASSSYTGELFF.

This clone was observed a handful of times. The chain is built from TRBV2 and TRBJ1-4, with D unresolved. The CDR3 sequence is 12 residues long. Germline lookup yields CDR1 SNHLY and CDR2 FYNNEI. Trimming stripped 4 bases from V and 8 bases from J, with 8 bases between. For the CDR3, the DNA is TGTGCCAGCAGTGCGCACAGAGAAAAACTGTTTTTT. This gives the protein CASSAHREKLFF.

The chain joins TRBV5-1 to TRBJ1-1; no firm D call. V was clipped by 0 bases and J by 0 bases, with 9 bases between them. The length of the CDR3 is 15 residues. CDR1 SGHRS and CDR2 YFSETQ come from the germline V gene. Written as DNA, the CDR3 is TGCGCCAGCAGCTTGGACAGCTCCATGAACACTGAAGCTTTCTTT. Its translation is CASSLDSSMNTEAFF.

V is TRBV14 and J is TRBJ2-7; the match to TRBD2 covers 12 bases. The CDR3 extends over 15 amino acids. With V trimmed by 2 bases and J by 3 bases, 2 bases remained unmatched. The germline gives CDR1 SGHDN, CDR2 FVKESK. The CDR3 DNA is TGTGCCAGCAGCCAATGGACTAGCGGGATCTACGAGCAGTACTTC. Protein product: CASSQWTSGIYEQYF.

This chain uses TRBV4-3 with TRBJ2-2; 9 bases match TRBD1. The germline CDR1 and CDR2 sequences are LGHNA and YSLEER. V trimming: 2 bases; J trimming: 4 bases; junction bases outside the gene matches: 11. The CDR3 has 18 residues. CDR3 sequence reads: CASSQRFGQGWATGELFF. As DNA, the CDR3 is TGCGCCAGCAGCCAACGCTTTGGACAGGGGTGGGCCACCGGGGAGCTGTTTTTT.

V is TRBV28 and J is TRBJ1-5, with D hard to call. In germline, CDR1 is MDHEN, CDR2 SYDVKM. The CDR3 runs to 14 residues. V dropped 0 bases and J dropped 7 bases, with 10 bases sitting between them. DNA of the CDR3: TGTGCCAGCAGTTTATGGGCAGGAATCCAGCCCCAGCATTTT. Amino acids: CASSLWAGIQPQHF.

This chain links TRBV27 with TRBJ2-7; 10 bases fit TRBD1. There are 15 residues in the CDR3. In germline, CDR1 is MNHEY, CDR2 SMNVEV (reference sequence). The junction had 9 bases not matched to a gene; V was cut back by 6 bases and J by 4 bases. CDR3 sequence (DNA): TGTGCCAGCAGCCGCGGGTCGGGACAGGGGTACGAGCAGTACTTC. This encodes CASSRGSGQGYEQYF.

The J gene is TRBJ2-5, the V gene TRBV28, with D possibly being TRBD2 (7 bases). CDR3 length: 16 amino acids. Trimming removed 1 base at V and 5 bases at J, with 17 bases between. Germline V gene lookup returns CDR1 MDHEN and CDR2 SYDVKM. The CDR3 bases are TGTGCCAGCAGTTTATTGGGGGGGCTTGGACGGGAGACCCAGTACTTC. Translated, it gives CASSLLGGLGRETQYF.

The rearrangement uses TRBV19 and TRBJ2-1; 8 nucleotides line up with TRBD2. Per the germline V gene, CDR1 is LNHDA and CDR2 is SQIVND (reference sequence). The CDR3 runs 15 residues. Unmatched junction bases numbered 8, after V lost 2 bases and J lost 8 bases. For the CDR3, the DNA is TGTGCCAGTAGTATAACGGGCGGGAGGCCGGATGAGCAGTTCTTC. Translation: CASSITGGRPDEQFF.

This chain connects TRBV7-6 to TRBJ2-7, with a possible D match to TRBD1 (6 bases). The CDR3 is 15 amino acids. Germline assignment: CDR1 SGHVS and CDR2 FNYEAQ. Trimming stripped 3 bases from V and 2 bases from J, with 14 bases between. The CDR3 region is CASSLGQGDPYEQYF. The CDR3 region has the DNA TGTGCCAGCAGCTTGGGACAAGGGGACCCCTACGAGCAGTACTTC.

This sequence joins TRBV7-9 and TRBJ1-5; 9 bases are shared with TRBD1. Per the germline V gene, CDR1 is SEHNR and CDR2 is FQNEAQ (reference sequence). V shed 5 bases and J 0 bases; nucleotides not matched to a gene: 5. This CDR3 is built from 16 residues. As DNA, the CDR3 is TGTGCCAGCAGCGGGGGGACAGGGAATAGCAATCAGCCCCAGCATTTT. Translation gives CASSGGTGNSNQPQHF.

The J gene is TRBJ1-2, the V gene TRBV24-1, with D uncertain. This CDR3 contains 13 residues. Looked up from germline, CDR1 is KGHDR and CDR2 is SFDVKD. Deletions cut 1 base from V and 8 bases from J, with 10 bases between. The chain's CDR3 is CATSDFTGKGYTF. Here the CDR3 DNA reads TGTGCCACCAGTGATTTCACCGGGAAGGGCTACACCTTC.

The rearrangement joins TRBV7-2 to TRBJ2-3, with no clear D. The CDR3 runs to 14 residues. Trimming took 5 bases from V and 2 from J, leaving 11 bases between them. The germline gives CDR1 SGHTA, CDR2 FQGNSA. The CDR3 protein is CASSPGHPTDTQYF. In nucleotides, the CDR3 is TGTGCCAGCAGCCCCGGTCACCCCACAGATACGCAGTATTTT.

The rearrangement joins TRBV19 to TRBJ1-6; TRBD1 might be the D (5 bases). The V gene's germline CDR1 is LNHDA and CDR2 SQIVND (reference sequence). Deletions cut 4 bases from V and 7 bases from J, with 8 bases between. The CDR3 has 13 amino acids. CDR3 DNA: TGTGCCAGTAGTACAGGGCGAAATTCACCCCTCCACTTT. This gives the protein CASSTGRNSPLHF.

The chain combines TRBV3-1 (or the pseudogene TRBV3-2) with TRBJ1-2, with D perhaps matching TRBD1 (6 bases). V was cut by 2 bases and J by 1 base, with 20 bases left in between. From germline, CDR1 is LGHDT and CDR2 YNNKEL (reference sequence). The CDR3 extends over 18 amino acids. This CDR3 reads CASSQSQWTVNYNYGYTF. The CDR3 nucleotides read TGTGCCAGCAGCCAAAGCCAGTGGACAGTAAACTATAACTATGGCTACACCTTC.

The chain carries TRBV28 and TRBJ2-1; weak D call: TRBD2 (5 bases). V lost 2 bases and J lost 0, with 5 bases in between. This CDR3 is 14 amino acids long. In germline, CDR1 is MDHEN, CDR2 SYDVKM. CDR3 region: CASSLGSSYNEQFF. The DNA for the CDR3 is TGTGCCAGCAGTTTAGGGAGCTCCTACAATGAGCAGTTCTTC.

The chain couples TRBV9 to TRBJ2-3; 11 nucleotides match TRBD2. Trimming at V came to 2 bases and at J to 4 bases, leaving 6 bases not matched to a gene. This CDR3 region has 16 residues. CDR1 SGDLS and CDR2 YYNGEE come from the germline V gene. The CDR3 is CASSVETSGAADTQYF. The CDR3 nucleotides read TGTGCCAGCAGCGTGGAGACTAGCGGGGCCGCAGATACGCAGTATTTT.

Of note for this clone: This may be a read error: a much more frequent sequence differs by one nucleotide. The sample has other DNA sequences that encode this CDR3 too. V usage is TRBV19 and J usage is TRBJ1-6; TRBD1 might be the D (5 bases). Per the germline V gene, CDR1 is LNHDA and CDR2 is SQIVND (reference sequence). The CDR3 is 15 amino acids. The ends were cut back, 4 bases at V and 5 bases at J, with 12 bases in the middle. The CDR3 region is CASSTGQGHNSPLHF. Written as DNA, the CDR3 is TGTGCCAGTAGTACCGGACAAGGTCATAATTCACCCCTCCACTTT. Based on the CDR3 plus reference TRBV19 and TRBJ1-6, the full variable domain is DGGITQSPKYLFRKEGQNVTLSCEQNLNHDAMYWYRQDPGQGLRLIYYSQIVNDFQKGDIAEGYSVSREKKESFPLTVTSAQKNPTAFYLCASSTGQGHNSPLHFGNGTRLTVT.

The V gene is TRBV7-2, the J gene TRBJ2-7; 7 positions agree with TRBD2. Germline V CDR1 and CDR2: SGHTA, FQGNSA. CDR3 size: 14 residues. J was trimmed by 6 bases and V by 1 base; bases with no gene match: 6. Written as DNA, the CDR3 is TGTGCCAGCAGCTTAGAGCGGGGTGAATTCGAGCAGTACTTC. Translation gives CASSLERGEFEQYF. Using reference TRBV7-2 and TRBJ2-7 for the parts outside the CDR3, the full variable domain is GAGVSQSPSNKVTEKGKDVELRCDPISGHTALYWYRQSLGQGLEFLIYFQGNSAPDKSGLPSDRFSAERTGGSVSTLTIQRTQQEDSAVYLCASSLERGEFEQYFGPGTRLTVT.

This sequence joins TRBV28 and TRBJ2-7; 10 positions match TRBD1. The length of the CDR3 is 15 residues. Germline V gives CDR1 MDHEN, CDR2 SYDVKM. With V trimmed by 1 base and J by 7 bases, 7 bases remained unmatched. The CDR3 loop is CASSLYRQGAGEQYF. CDR3 coding DNA: TGTGCCAGCAGTTTATACCGACAGGGGGCTGGGGAGCAGTACTTC.

The rearrangement joins TRBV13 to TRBJ2-1; D unresolved. Deletions cut 5 bases from V and 0 bases from J, with 11 bases between. The CDR3 is made up of 15 amino acids. Germline V gives CDR1 PRHDT, CDR2 FYEKMQ (reference sequence). The CDR3 DNA sequence: TGTGCCAGCAGCCATTTAGAGAGCTCCTACAATGAGCAGTTCTTC. Its translation: CASSHLESSYNEQFF.